A selection of T cell receptor beta chains follows, all from one sample in a study of read filtering for tumor transcriptome and immune sequencing. One entry per CDR3 protein results from TCRdb running MiXCR on the reads. The sample records about 38,000 distinct CDR3 sequences, approximately 15% being singletons. Sequencing used a population of CD138-negative cells sorted from bone marrow. The receptors derive from a donor older than 35 with multiple myeloma. CDR3s include the opening cysteine and the closing phenylalanine or tryptophan. The D gene is left open where the match is weak. For some rows the clone size is stated as once, few or many, or as a class when expanded; others skip it.

- few TRBJ1-4 TRBV7-2 TGTGCCAGCAGCTCGAACTCAAAGCGGGAAAAACTGTTTTTT CASSSNSKREKLFF
- many TRBJ1-2 TRBV20-1 TGCAGTGCTAGTCCCCCCAGGCGGGGACGCAACTATGGCTACACCTTC CSASPPRRGRNYGYTF
- many TRBJ1-1 TRBV3-1 TGTGCCAGCAGCTTCGGCCCCCCAGGGGCTGGGTCTGAAGCTTTCTTT CASSFGPPGAGSEAFF
- - TRBJ2-5 TRBV7-2 TGTGCCAGCAGCTTCGTGTACCAAGGGACCCAGTACTTC CASSFVYQGTQYF
- many TRBJ2-2 TRBV5-1 TGCGCCAGCACCCCGCCACCAATGAACACCGGGGAGCTGTTTTTT CASTPPPMNTGELFF
- few TRBJ1-1 TRBV28 TGTGCCAGCAGTATTGGCAGGGGCTCCGAAGCTTTCTTT CASSIGRGSEAFF
- many TRBJ1-1 TRBV29-1 TGCAGCGTTAAGACAAGGCTGAACACTGAAGCTTTCTTT CSVKTRLNTEAFF
TRBD1 many TRBJ2-3 TRBV30 TGTGCCTGGAGCCTGGACAGGGGGGGCACAGATACGCAGTATTTT CAWSLDRGGTDTQYF
- many TRBJ1-1 TRBV4-1 TGCGCCAGCAGCCAAGAACCACAGGCTAGCGCTGAAGCTTTCTTT CASSQEPQASAEAFF
TRBD1 many TRBJ2-2 TRBV4-3 TGCGCCAGCAGCCAAGATCCCAGGGGGCCCGGGGAGCTGTTTTTT CASSQDPRGPGELFF
- many TRBJ2-2 TRBV7-8 TGTGCCAGCAGCCCGACAGATGCGAACACCGGGGAGCTGTTTTTT CASSPTDANTGELFF
TRBD1 - TRBJ1-5 TRBV5-1 TGCGCCAGCAGCTTGGGGGACAGGACTAATCAGCCCCAGCATTTT CASSLGDRTNQPQHF
- many TRBJ2-1 TRBV6-1 TGTGCCAGCAGTAGACAGCTCGACACTAACAATGAGCAGTTCTTC CASSRQLDTNNEQFF
- many TRBJ2-1 TRBV7-2 TGTGCCAGCAGCTTAGACAGGAACTCCTACAATGAGCAGTTCTTC CASSLDRNSYNEQFF
- many TRBJ1-5 TRBV20-1 TGCAGTGCTAGAGATCTGCGGGCAGGACCCCAGCCCCAGCATTTT CSARDLRAGPQPQHF
- many TRBJ1-1 TRBV3-1 TGTGCCAGCAGCCAAGTAGCCACAGAGGGAGCTTTCTTT CASSQVATEGAFF
- few TRBJ2-2 TRBV2 TGTGCCAGCAGTGGTCCTTTGCAGGCCGGGGAGCTGTTTTTT CASSGPLQAGELFF
- many TRBJ2-7 TRBV27 TGTGCCACCTTCCCCTCGGGAAAAGGTAGCGAGCAGTACTTC CATFPSGKGSEQYF
- few TRBJ2-1 TRBV3-1 TGTGCCAGCAGCCAAGTAGGGACCTTCTACAATGAGCAGTTCTTC CASSQVGTFYNEQFF
- many TRBJ2-2 TRBV7-9 TGTGCCAGCAGCTTACATCCCCGCAGCAGCACCGGGGAGCTGTTTTTT CASSLHPRSSTGELFF
- many TRBJ2-6 TRBV20-1 TGCAGTGCTATTCGGCTCTCTGGGGCCAACGTCCTGACTTTC CSAIRLSGANVLTF
- many TRBJ2-2 TRBV5-1 TGCGCCAGCAGCTTGCGAGACGGACTAAGGCGGACCGGGGAGCTGTTTTTT CASSLRDGLRRTGELFF
TRBD1 - TRBJ1-1 TRBV7-8 TGTGCCAGCAGCGGACGACAGGGGGCTTCGATGGACACTGAAGCTTTCTTT CASSGRQGASMDTEAFF
TRBD1 many TRBJ1-4 TRBV18 TGTGCCAGCTCACCGGCCGGGACAGATCCCGAAAAACTGTTTTTT CASSPAGTDPEKLFF
- many TRBJ2-1 TRBV20-1 TGCAGTGCCAGTCCCGGGCACAGAAGTAATGAGCAGTTCTTC CSASPGHRSNEQFF
- many TRBJ2-7 TRBV20-1 TGCAGTGCTATAGACGCTGTCCTGTACGAGCAGTACTTC CSAIDAVLYEQYF
- few TRBJ1-1 TRBV18 TGTGCCAGCTCACCCCCGGGGCAGGGGTCAGAAGCTTTCTTT CASSPPGQGSEAFF
- many TRBJ1-2 TRBV29-1 TGCAGCGTTGAAGATTGGCAGCCCTATGGCTACACCTTC CSVEDWQPYGYTF
- many TRBJ2-1 TRBV19 TGTGCCAGTAGTACCCTCTTTCTAGGTGACAATGAGCAGTTCTTC CASSTLFLGDNEQFF
TRBD1 many TRBJ2-1 TRBV7-2 TGTGCCAGCAGCTCGCGAGGGGGCGACGGTTATGAGCAGTTCTTC CASSSRGGDGYEQFF
TRBD2 many TRBJ2-5 TRBV7-2 TGTGCCAGCACCCGAGGCGGCGGGGGGGCCTATGAGACCCAGTACTTC CASTRGGGGAYETQYF
- many TRBJ2-3 TRBV5-1 TGCGCCAGCAGCATTAGCACAGATACGCAGTATTTT CASSISTDTQYF
- many TRBJ2-2 TRBV4-3 TGCGCCAGCAGCCAACTCCGGGCCCCGACTAGGGAGCTGTTTTTT CASSQLRAPTRELFF